A single sample gave rise to the 29 T cell receptor beta chains below, sequenced in a study of T cell repertoires in cytomegalovirus infection. TCRdb called the reads again in MiXCR, with one record for every CDR3 protein. Found here are hundreds of thousands of distinct CDR3 sequences, approximately 31% of them singletons; the top ten hold 13%. Their specific antigens are unknown. The sequencing here drew on cultured CD8+ T cells from PBMCs, taken from culture after CMV antigen stimulation. Every receptor here comes from a human donor in good health (CMV status not recorded). Some clones in this sample may be carry-over from other donors' samples.

The gene calls are TRBV7-4 and TRBJ2-7; TRBD2 matches at 8 bases. This CDR3 has 15 residues. CDR1 is SGHVT, CDR2 SQSDAQ, per germline. V was pared by 1 base and J by 3 bases, with 5 bases of the junction left unmatched. The CDR3 region has the DNA TGTGCCAGCAGCTTAGAAGCGGGGGTGAACTACGAGCAGTACGTC. It is translated as CASSLEAGVNYEQYV.

For this clonotype: One junction end does not reproduce the germline sequence, and a read error may be involved. V gene TRBV15 combines with J gene TRBJ2-5, with 8 bases lining up with TRBD1. The CDR3 loop spans 15 amino acids. Germline V gene sequence: CDR1 LNHNV, CDR2 YYDKDF (reference sequence). CDR3 nucleotides: TGTGTCACCGACAGGGGACCGTCTGGGGGGGAGACCCAGTACTTC. Translation: CVTDRGPSGGETQYF.

This chain uses TRBV20-1 with TRBJ2-1; 7 nucleotides align to TRBD2. V lost 3 bases and J lost 0; bases outside the gene matches: 2. The CDR3 extends over 14 amino acids. Looked up from germline, CDR1 is DFQATT and CDR2 is SNEGSKA (reference sequence). The DNA for the CDR3 is TGCAGTGCTAGTTCGGGAGGCTCCTACAATGAGCAGTTCTTC. It codes for CSASSGGSYNEQFF.

The chain recombines TRBV5-5 with TRBJ1-5; D remains unclear. V was trimmed by 3 bases and J by 2 bases, leaving 12 bases between them. CDR1 SGHKS and CDR2 YYEKEE come from the germline V gene (reference sequence). CDR3 length: 15 amino acids. CDR3 in amino acids: CASSSEGYRNQPQHF. The CDR3 nucleotides are TGTGCCAGCAGCTCTGAAGGATATCGCAATCAGCCCCAGCATTTT. The full variable domain, rest sourced from reference TRBV5-5 and TRBJ1-5, is DAGVTQSPTHLIKTRGQQVTLRCSPISGHKSVSWYQQVLGQGPQFIFQYYEKEERGRGNFPDRFSARQFPNYSSELNVNALLLGDSALYLCASSSEGYRNQPQHFGDGTRLSIL.

The V and J genes are TRBV12-3 or TRBV12-4 and TRBJ1-1; D is perhaps TRBD1 (5 bases). This CDR3 spans 15 amino acids. With 3 bases removed from V and 4 bases from J, the gap between germline ends came to 15 bases. CDR3 in DNA: TGTGCCAGCAGTTTTGAGGGACGGAGCACCACTGAAGCTTTCTTT. Its protein product is CASSFEGRSTTEAFF.

This clonotype has a handful of counts. V usage is TRBV29-1 and J usage is TRBJ1-2; TRBD1 matches 8 bases. The ends lost 0 bases at V and 7 bases at J; junction bases unmatched: 4. This CDR3 contains 13 residues. CDR1 and CDR2 from the germline V gene are SQVTM and ANQGSEA. The CDR3 region is CSVEDGQGVGYTF. The CDR3 DNA reads as TGCAGCGTTGAAGACGGACAGGGAGTTGGCTACACCTTC. Based on the CDR3 plus reference TRBV29-1 and TRBJ1-2, the full variable domain is SAVISQKPSRDICQRGTSLTIQCQVDSQVTMMFWYRQQPGQSLTLIATANQGSEATYESGFVIDKFPISRPNLTFSTLTVSNMSPEDSSIYLCSVEDGQGVGYTFGSGTRLTVV.

The chain carries TRBV4-1 and TRBJ2-5; D is unresolved. Germline V gives CDR1 MGHRA, CDR2 YSYEKL. The CDR3 contains 14 residues. The V end was cut by 1 base, the J end by 3 bases, with 9 bases between. The DNA of the CDR3 is TGCGCCAGCAGCCAAGTGGGATGGGAAGAGACCCAGTACTTC. Its translation is CASSQVGWEETQYF.

This clonotype was detected a few times. The V and J genes are TRBV4-2 and TRBJ2-3, with D uncertain. The length of the CDR3 is 15 residues. The germline V gene has CDR1 LGHNA and CDR2 YNFKEQ. V lost 0 bases and J lost 3, with 10 bases in between. This CDR3 is CASSQDRRSTDTQYF. The CDR3 DNA reads as TGTGCCAGCAGCCAAGATAGGCGGTCGACAGATACGCAGTATTTT.

This chain uses TRBV20-1 with TRBJ2-7; D remains ambiguous. Germline CDR1 reads DFQATT; CDR2 reads SNEGSKA (reference sequence). Trimming took 3 bases from V and 2 from J, leaving 11 bases between them. The CDR3 consists of 13 residues. CDR3 bases: TGCAGTGCTAGTGGTCAGACCACCTACGAGCAGTACTTC. Amino acid sequence: CSASGQTTYEQYF.

The genes are TRBV6-1 and TRBJ2-7, with D uncertain. Germline CDR1 reads MNHNS; CDR2 reads SASEGT. The CDR3 extends over 14 amino acids. Trimming took 6 bases from V and 2 from J, leaving 14 bases between them. The CDR3 protein is CASSRDGPAYEQYF. The CDR3 bases are TGTGCCAGCAGCAGAGATGGACCAGCCTACGAGCAGTACTTC.

J is TRBJ2-5 and V is TRBV7-9; D may be TRBD1 (6 bases). The germline V gene encodes CDR1 SEHNR and CDR2 FQNEAQ (reference sequence). The V end was cut by 6 bases, the J end by 4 bases, with 21 bases between. This CDR3 has 16 residues. CDR3 nucleotides: TGTGCCAGCAGTGAAACCAGGGGCGTTTCACGAGAGACCCAGTACTTC. Translating it yields CASSETRGVSRETQYF.

This chain uses TRBV19 with TRBJ2-3, with D uncertain. Germline loops: CDR1 LNHDA, CDR2 SQIVND (reference sequence). V was trimmed by 8 bases and J by 3 bases, leaving 15 bases between them. CDR3 length: 14 residues. The CDR3 protein is CASGYFHGTDTQYF. The CDR3 nucleotides are TGTGCCAGTGGGTACTTCCATGGGACAGATACGCAGTATTTT.

This chain uses TRBV7-9 with TRBJ2-2; D is ambiguous. This CDR3 comprises 15 residues. Germline lookup yields CDR1 SEHNR and CDR2 FQNEAQ (reference sequence). V was trimmed by 5 bases and J by 3 bases, leaving 13 bases between them. In nucleotides, the CDR3 is TGTGCCAGCAGCCCTCAAGATACGGACACCGGGGAGCTGTTTTTT. It specifies CASSPQDTDTGELFF.

This clonotype was recorded a few times. This sequence joins TRBV12-5 and TRBJ2-3; D might be TRBD2 (6 bases). V lost 7 bases and J 0 bases, leaving 11 bases between the germline ends. This CDR3 is 14 amino acids long. Germline V gives CDR1 LGHNT, CDR2 FRNRAP. CDR3 residues: CASEERVSTDTQYF. The CDR3 region has the DNA TGTGCTAGTGAGGAGCGGGTAAGCACAGATACGCAGTATTTT. Based on the CDR3 plus reference TRBV12-5 and TRBJ2-3, the full variable domain is DARVTQTPRHKVTEMGQEVTMRCQPILGHNTVFWYRQTMMQGLELLAYFRNRAPLDDSGMPKDRFSAEMPDATLATLKIQPSEPRDSAVYFCASEERVSTDTQYFGPGTRLTVL.

This clonotype occurred a few times. V gene TRBV7-8 combines with J gene TRBJ2-7; 9 positions agree with TRBD2. Germline lookup yields CDR1 SGHVS and CDR2 FQNEAQ. The CDR3 contains 15 residues. J lost 6 bases, V lost 1 base, and 7 bases had no gene match. CDR3 region: CASSLVGGGAPEQYV. DNA for the CDR3: TGTGCCAGCAGCTTAGTGGGCGGGGGGGCCCCCGAGCAGTACGTC.

The rearrangement joins TRBV6-2 or TRBV6-3 to TRBJ2-1, with TRBD2 as a possible D gene (7 bases). CDR3 length: 15 residues. Germline-derived CDR1 and CDR2 are MNHEY and SVGEGT. The V and J ends lost 2 bases and 6 bases respectively, with 14 bases between them. The CDR3, as DNA: TGTGCCAGCAGTTACAACCGGGGGGCCCTCAATGAGCAGTTCTTC. Protein: CASSYNRGALNEQFF.

The CDR3 sequence is CAISEGGGKTQYF. In nucleotides, the CDR3 is TGTGCCATCAGTGAGGGAGGGGGAAAGACCCAGTACTTC. V is TRBV10-3 and J is TRBJ2-5; D tentatively fits TRBD1 or TRBD2 (6 bases each). Germline V gene data show CDR1 as ENHRY and CDR2 as SYGVKD. V lost 2 bases, J lost 6 bases, and 10 bases lay in between. This CDR3 is 13 amino acids long.

The chain couples TRBV27 to TRBJ1-4; D gene ambiguous. CDR1 is MNHEY and CDR2 is SMNVEV in the germline V gene (reference sequence). The V end lost 5 bases, the J end lost 3 bases, and 19 bases lay between the germline ends. The CDR3 sequence is 17 residues long. The DNA of the CDR3 is TGTGCCAGCAGTCGGCTGCCCTGGAAACTTGCTAATGAAAAACTGTTTTTT. It is translated as CASSRLPWKLANEKLFF.

This clonotype was recorded a few times. This rearrangement joins TRBV10-3 to TRBJ2-3, with a possible D match to TRBD1 (6 bases). Deletions cut 4 bases from V and 0 bases from J, with 11 bases between. CDR3 length: 15 residues. Germline V lookup: CDR1 ENHRY, CDR2 SYGVKD. CDR3 region: CAISVPQGSTDTQYF. DNA for the CDR3: TGTGCCATCAGTGTGCCCCAGGGGAGCACAGATACGCAGTATTTT.

This clonotype was detected ten times or more. The chain employs TRBV5-5 and TRBJ1-5; D is undetermined. The germline CDR1 and CDR2 sequences are SGHKS and YYEKEE (reference sequence). This CDR3 contains 16 residues. Trimming took off 1 base at V and 5 bases at J, with 16 bases between the two ends. For the CDR3, the DNA is TGTGCCAGCAGCTTGTACGGGGTGGCAGGAGATCAGCCCCAGCATTTT. Amino acids: CASSLYGVAGDQPQHF. The full variable domain, its missing parts supplied by reference TRBV5-5 and TRBJ1-5, is DAGVTQSPTHLIKTRGQQVTLRCSPISGHKSVSWYQQVLGQGPQFIFQYYEKEERGRGNFPDRFSARQFPNYSSELNVNALLLGDSALYLCASSLYGVAGDQPQHFGDGTRLSIL.

CDR3 residues: CASSYSAAGNGYTF. CDR3 sequence (DNA): TGTGCCAGCAGTTACTCGGCGGCCGGGAATGGCTACACCTTC. This chain links TRBV6-2 or TRBV6-3 with TRBJ1-2; D not resolved. V gave up 0 bases and J gave up 6 bases, with 11 bases separating them. Germline lookup yields CDR1 MNHEY and CDR2 SVGEGT. The CDR3 has 14 amino acids.

This clonotype was picked up many times. This chain joins TRBV7-2 and TRBJ2-7, with D unclear. V was trimmed by 4 bases and J by 2 bases, leaving 6 bases between them. The germline gives CDR1 SGHTA, CDR2 FQGNSA. CDR3 size: 12 residues. The CDR3 sequence: CASSWRPYEQYF. CDR3 DNA: TGTGCCAGCAGCTGGCGGCCCTACGAGCAGTACTTC.

The genes are TRBV27 and TRBJ2-5; D is possibly TRBD2 (7 bases). Trimming removed 6 bases from V and 5 bases from J, with 16 bases in between. This CDR3 contains 14 residues. CDR1 and CDR2 (germline): MNHEY, SMNVEV (reference sequence). The CDR3 loop is CASRGGAVFETQYF. For the CDR3, the DNA is TGTGCCAGCAGGGGGGGGGCCGTTTTCGAGACCCAGTACTTC.

In this sample, this clonotype turned up a few times. The chain has TRBV12-3 or TRBV12-4 and TRBJ2-5, with D tentatively TRBD2 (5 bases). Trimming shortened V by 6 bases and J by 7 bases, and 21 bases separated the two germline ends. The CDR3 has 15 amino acids. The chain's CDR3 is CASRLKDWAWVTQYF. The CDR3, as DNA: TGTGCCAGCAGACTAAAGGACTGGGCGTGGGTGACCCAGTACTTC.

The table lists this clonotype with a count of one. The chain combines TRBV6-2 or TRBV6-3 with TRBJ1-1, with a tentative D call TRBD1 (5 bases). Germline CDR1 MNHEY, CDR2 SVGEGT. The CDR3 is 14 residues long. Trimming cost V 6 bases and J 1 base, with 12 bases left between them. The CDR3 DNA is TGTGCCAGCAGCTCCGACCAGGGGAACACTGAAGCTTTCTTT. Protein: CASSSDQGNTEAFF.

The V gene is TRBV6-2 or TRBV6-3, the J gene TRBJ1-4; 8 positions match TRBD1. J gave up 12 bases and V 5 bases, and 8 bases lay outside the gene matches. Looked up from germline, CDR1 is MNHEY and CDR2 is SVGEGT. The CDR3 totals 13 residues. In DNA form, the CDR3 reads TGTGCCAGCAGTGACAGGGGCCGGAGTGAACTGTTTTTT. It is translated as CASSDRGRSELFF.

V is TRBV4-2 and J is TRBJ2-1; D is possibly TRBD2 (6 bases). CDR1 LGHNA and CDR2 YNFKEQ come from the germline V gene. The ends were cut back, 1 base at V and 12 bases at J, with 10 bases in the middle. This CDR3 is built from 12 residues. CDR3 residues: CASSQGLGGQFF. CDR3 nucleotides: TGTGCCAGCAGCCAAGGTCTGGGGGGGCAGTTCTTC.

This CDR3 reads CATEPAGTNQPQHF. The CDR3 bases are TGTGCCACCGAACCCGCGGGGACCAATCAGCCCCAGCATTTT. The V gene is TRBV28, the J gene TRBJ1-5; tentative D call: TRBD1 (5 bases). Germline CDR1 and CDR2: MDHEN and SYDVKM. This CDR3 spans 14 amino acids. V lost 10 bases and J 3 bases, leaving 16 bases between the germline ends.

The chain is built from TRBV9 and TRBJ2-2; no clear D gene. The length of the CDR3 is 15 residues. Germline V CDR1 and CDR2: SGDLS, YYNGEE. V dropped 4 bases and J dropped 0 bases, with 10 bases sitting between them. The DNA for the CDR3 is TGTGCCAGCAGCCACGGGCTTACGAACACCGGGGAGCTGTTTTTT. Translating gives CASSHGLTNTGELFF.